This TCR beta chain appears in the sequencing data of a study of vaccination and CD4 T cells after COVID-19. The overall study: Convalescent patients, three in number, were sampled at day 14 and days 161 to 241 post-vaccination. Overlapping spike peptides from SARS-CoV-2, HCoV-NL63, HCoV-OC43 and HCoV-229E served to stimulate the cells.

The sample's time point: late sampling 161 to 241 days after vaccination in three convalescent patients. The treatment here: roughly 10-day PBMC culture with coronavirus spike peptide pools or control peptides (ViraFEST assay). The ViraFEST method relied on peptide pools to expand antigen-specific T cells, followed by TCR sequencing. CD4+ T cells that had been cultured provided DNA sequenced with the Oncomine TCR Beta short-read assay. DNA came from CD4+ T cells after culture. TCRdb re-called the PCR reads with MiXCR, one entry per CDR3 protein. The data contain 20,000 to 25,000 distinct CDR3 sequences, approximately 29% of them seen just once; the ten biggest clones take up approximately 10%. Comments on this clonotype: Antigen unknown.

V dropped 5 bases and J dropped 9 bases, with 17 bases sitting between them. Germline CDR1 SEHNR, CDR2 FQNEAQ (reference sequence). CDR3 length: 13 amino acids. The source is a human donor who had recovered from COVID-19. This specimen consisted of CD4+ T cells from blood, cultured in vitro, obtained about 7 months after SARS-CoV-2 vaccination. The V call is TRBV7-9, the J call TRBJ2-7; D is unclear. CDR3 loop: CASSPRTTAGQYF. As DNA, the CDR3 is TGTGCCAGCAGCCCCAGAACCACGGCCGGGCAGTACTTC.